This record looks at one T cell receptor (beta chain) sequence and its context. This clonotype has ten or more counts. This receptor's antigen is unknown. Nothing much larger sits one base from this clone, and base qualities are not available. Hyperthyroidism patients were aged 18 to 65 years and newly diagnosed, with disease duration of less than 2 months. The study excluded patients with uncontrolled infections, other autoimmune diseases, pregnancy or lactation. Clinical symptoms, serum thyroxine and TRAb, thyroid ultrasound, and orbital computed tomography formed the basis for the diagnoses. For progressor patients, blood was drawn at the first diagnosis of hyperthyroidism, before any ophthalmopathy symptoms had appeared. PBMCs were separated from under 12 ml of fresh peripheral blood using Ficoll-Paque density gradient centrifugation. Patients classed as progressors first received a Graves' hyperthyroidism diagnosis and then went on to develop ophthalmopathy during follow-up. Trizol reagent was used to extract total RNA, and RNA quality was then checked on an Agilent 2100 Bioanalyzer.

The TCR beta CDR3 regions were amplified from RNA transcripts. A first-round RT-PCR of the TCR CDR3 used the HTBI primer set with the Qiagen OneStep RT-PCR kit. The libraries were constructed in a second round of multiplex PCR and then size-selected and purified. Libraries were sequenced paired-end with 100 bp reads on an Illumina HiSeq2000. Under the source paper's analysis protocol: SOAPnuke was used to process the raw data, removing reads that contained adapters or uncalled bases, had a mean Phred below 15, or lacked an exact match to the constant primer or identifier. High-quality paired reads were merged using COPE v1.2.5, and each unique nucleotide sequence was defined as a clonotype. Clonotypes were aligned to IMGT TRBV, TRBD and TRBJ reference segments using MiTCR v1.1. Only V-J combinations with frequency above 0.0001, covering 99% to 99.2% of repertoires, were analysed. The TCS score was defined as the ratio of F50 (clonal expansion) to E x V (chaos), calculated using BLOSUM62-based TCRdist between CDR3 peptides within each V-J. Welch's t-statistics and random forest reduced 514 V-J features to around 14, which were used in a naive Bayes classifier (R e1071). TCRdb cleaned the public reads at Q25 with fastp, built clones with MiXCR and kept in-frame beta chains. For every CDR3 protein sequence, its rows merge into one entry that carries the most common genes and DNA. TCRdb assigned the V and J calls; the authors' analysis was not used. Within this sample are fewer than 650,000 distinct CDR3 sequences, with approximately 15% of them counted one time only. In total, the top ten clones hold more than 5% of the sample.

The entry originates in a study of T cells in Graves' hyperthyroidism and ophthalmopathy (dated by TCRdb to about 2019). Describing the broader study: Peripheral blood samples were taken at initial diagnosis, before any treatment was given. A discovery cohort of about a hundred patients, about 40 with Graves' ophthalmopathy and 55 to 60 with stable Graves' hyperthyroidism, was used to find distinguishing TCR V-J signatures. An independent validation cohort of 18 to 20 hyperthyroidism patients and about 15 patients who later progressed to ophthalmopathy tested prospective prediction of ophthalmopathy. The roughly 100 discovery patients were randomly split 7:3 into training and test sets. Thyroid tissue and blood T-cell repertoires from about six Graves' hyperthyroidism patients were also compared in the study. Once sampling was done, hyperthyroidism patients were given methimazole at a starting dose of 30 mg daily, whereas ophthalmopathy patients were given high-dose intravenous methylprednisolone. The paper reports TCR Vbeta CDR3 sequencing of some 140 peripheral blood samples: 40 to 45 ophthalmopathy, about 75 hyperthyroidism and around 17 progressor patients. General conclusions and limits of the study: Sample size was not statistically predetermined, and investigators were not blinded to group allocation. A 13 V-J signature model separated ophthalmopathy from stable hyperthyroidism, with 87.88% sensitivity and about 81% specificity in cross-validation and 80%/75% in testing. In validation, the model predicted progression to ophthalmopathy with approximately 70% sensitivity and about 73% specificity, a median of about 6 months before onset. Most expanded thyroid clonotypes (frequency above 0.001) were also detected in blood, suggesting blood repertoires may reflect thyroid immune responses.

Trimming leaves V shorter by 3 bases and J shorter by 0 bases, with the junction holding 8 bases beyond the gene matches. The CDR3 covers 17 residues, taking in both the cysteine and the phenylalanine. Left in the record is the CDR3 DNA by itself, 51 bases read in frame from the first base. This chain is built from TRBV12-3 or TRBV12-4 and TRBJ2-1; 7 central bases correspond to TRBD2. Sequencing used blood. This TCR came from a woman under 40 with Graves' hyperthyroidism that later progressed to Graves' ophthalmopathy. The CDR3 protein is CASSFPARGSSYNEQFF. The DNA is TGTGCCAGCAGTTTCCCCGCCCGCGGGAGCTCCTACAATGAGCAGTTCTTC.